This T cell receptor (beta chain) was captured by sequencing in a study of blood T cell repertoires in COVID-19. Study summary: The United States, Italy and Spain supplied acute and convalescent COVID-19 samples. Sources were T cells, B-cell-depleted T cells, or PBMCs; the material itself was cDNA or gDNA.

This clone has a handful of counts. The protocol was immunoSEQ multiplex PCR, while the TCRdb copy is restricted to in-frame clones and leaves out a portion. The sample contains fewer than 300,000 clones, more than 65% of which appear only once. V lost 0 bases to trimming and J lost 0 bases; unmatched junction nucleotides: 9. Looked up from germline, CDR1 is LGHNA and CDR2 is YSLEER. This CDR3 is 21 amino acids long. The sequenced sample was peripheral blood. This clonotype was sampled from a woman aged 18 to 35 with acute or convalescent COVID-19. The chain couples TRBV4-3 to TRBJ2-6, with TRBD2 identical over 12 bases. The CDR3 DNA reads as TGCGCCAGCAGCCAAGAGATAAGACTAGCGGGAGTATACTCTGGGGCCAACGTCCTGACTTTC. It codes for CASSQEIRLAGVYSGANVLTF.